Listed below are T cell receptor beta chains from one sample, sequenced in a study of identical twins. TCRdb used MiXCR to reprocess the 5' RACE reads, holding one entry per CDR3 protein. In the table there are 1,800,000 or so distinct CDR3 sequences, around a third of which are singletons. The sequencing input was cord blood. The receptors shown here come from a newborn girl in good health. The CDR3 runs from the conserved cysteine through the conserved F or W. A D gene is named only where the DNA matches it firmly. Some rows have no size entry. The others give once, few or many, or a class for an expanded clone.

-	few	TRBV5-1	TRBJ2-1	TGCGCCAGCACCCTCCGGACTACCCCGGTCAGGGAGCAGTTCTTC	CASTLRTTPVREQFF
TRBD2	-	TRBV6-5	TRBJ2-7	TGTGCCAGCAGTTACTCGAGGTACCGGGTAGCGGGCTACGAGCAGTACTTC	CASSYSRYRVAGYEQYF
-	-	TRBV11-2	TRBJ2-2	TGTGCCAGCAGCTTAAGGCTAGAGAGCACCGGGGAGCTGTTTTTT	CASSLRLESTGELFF
-	once	TRBV20-1	TRBJ2-1	TGCAGTGCTAGTCGACTAGTCCACAATGAGCAGTTCTTC	CSASRLVHNEQFF
TRBD2	few	TRBV4-2	TRBJ2-3	TGTGCCAGCAGCCAAGATGGCTACGGACGAGCGGGAGGGATCACAGATACGCAGTATTTT	CASSQDGYGRAGGITDTQYF
TRBD2	-	TRBV9	TRBJ2-1	TGTGCCAGCAGCCCCTGGGGTCTAGCGGTCCACAATGAGCAGTTCTTC	CASSPWGLAVHNEQFF
TRBD1	-	TRBV20-1	TRBJ2-7	TGCAGTGCTAGTTTGAGGGGGCTCATCTACGAGCAGTACTTC	CSASLRGLIYEQYF
TRBD1	-	TRBV28	TRBJ2-4	TGTGCCAGCAGTTCCCTCAGGGGGCAGTACTTC	CASSSLRGQYF
TRBD2	-	TRBV7-2	TRBJ2-3	TGTGCCAGCAGCCTGGCCGGGACTAGCGGCCTCCGGTATACGCAGTATTTT	CASSLAGTSGLRYTQYF
-	-	TRBV4-2	TRBJ2-3	TGTGCCAGCAGCCAAGTGGGCCAGCGGGGCACAGATACGCAGTATTTT	CASSQVGQRGTDTQYF
TRBD2	-	TRBV20-1	TRBJ2-3	TGCAGTGCCGCCGGGACTAGCGGGGAAGTAGATACGCAGTATTTT	CSAAGTSGEVDTQYF
-	-	TRBV20-1	TRBJ2-1	TGCAGTGCTAGGGATTCTTGGGGTTACCAATGGGAGCAGTTCTTC	CSARDSWGYQWEQFF
TRBD1	-	TRBV30	TRBJ2-4	TGTGCCTGGACCATGAGGACAGGGGGATTGTCCAAAAACATTCAGTACTTC	CAWTMRTGGLSKNIQYF
-	few	TRBV29-1	TRBJ1-6	TGCAGCGTTGCGGACGGATATAATTCACCCCTCCACTTT	CSVADGYNSPLHF
-	-	TRBV5-4	TRBJ2-2	TGTGCCAGCAGCCCACCCGGGACTGTAGGGGAGCTGTTTTTT	CASSPPGTVGELFF
-	few	TRBV20-1	TRBJ2-7	TGCAGTGCTAGTTCTGGGTTAGCCCCCTACAATGAGCAGTACTTC	CSASSGLAPYNEQYF
-	many	TRBV6-5	TRBJ2-1	TGTGCCAGCAGTTATGGCCGTTACAATGAGCAGTTCTTC	CASSYGRYNEQFF